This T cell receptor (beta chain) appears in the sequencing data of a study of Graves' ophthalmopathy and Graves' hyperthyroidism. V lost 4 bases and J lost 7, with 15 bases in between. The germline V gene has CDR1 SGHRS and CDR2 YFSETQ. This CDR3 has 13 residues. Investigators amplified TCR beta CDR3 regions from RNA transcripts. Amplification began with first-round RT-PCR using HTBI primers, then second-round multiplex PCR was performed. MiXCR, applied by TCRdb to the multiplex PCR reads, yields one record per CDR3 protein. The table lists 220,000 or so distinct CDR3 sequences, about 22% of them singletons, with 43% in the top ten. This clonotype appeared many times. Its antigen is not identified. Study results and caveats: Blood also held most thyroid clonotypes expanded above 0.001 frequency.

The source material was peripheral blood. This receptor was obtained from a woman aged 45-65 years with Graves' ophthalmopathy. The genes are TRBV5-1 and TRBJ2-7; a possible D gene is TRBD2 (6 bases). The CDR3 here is CASSHGGWGEQYF. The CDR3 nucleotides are TGCGCCAGCAGCCACGGAGGGTGGGGTGAGCAGTACTTC.